The clone carrying this T cell receptor beta chain appeared a few times. Antigen specificity is unknown. A single record per CDR3 protein comes from TCRdb applying MiXCR to the reads. This sample carries about 110,000 distinct CDR3 sequences, around 10% of them seen once, and the ten largest clones take approximately 33%. V gave up 2 bases and J gave up 0 bases, with 17 bases separating them. The V gene's germline CDR1 is LGHNT and CDR2 FRNRAP. There are 18 residues in the CDR3. The sample belongs to a study of T cell repertoires in cytomegalovirus infection. Overall study context: CMV infection plus the matching HLA type was flagged by public TCR beta signatures.

Study-level results: It was HLA-C-restricted CMV-specific TCR beta clonotypes that dominated the response ex vivo. Pooled public TCR beta family frequency picked out CMV carriers with the relevant HLA.

Sequenced input: PBMCs, sequenced either directly or after in vitro stimulation (not recorded which). The chain is built from TRBV12-5 and TRBJ1-5, with D hard to call. This sequence was found in a human donor in good health (CMV status not recorded). Some clones in this sample may be carry-over from other donors' samples. Written as DNA, the CDR3 is TGTGCTAGTGGTTTGAACGCCCCCCAAAGAAATAGCAATCAGCCCCAGCATTTT. Protein product: CASGLNAPQRNSNQPQHF.